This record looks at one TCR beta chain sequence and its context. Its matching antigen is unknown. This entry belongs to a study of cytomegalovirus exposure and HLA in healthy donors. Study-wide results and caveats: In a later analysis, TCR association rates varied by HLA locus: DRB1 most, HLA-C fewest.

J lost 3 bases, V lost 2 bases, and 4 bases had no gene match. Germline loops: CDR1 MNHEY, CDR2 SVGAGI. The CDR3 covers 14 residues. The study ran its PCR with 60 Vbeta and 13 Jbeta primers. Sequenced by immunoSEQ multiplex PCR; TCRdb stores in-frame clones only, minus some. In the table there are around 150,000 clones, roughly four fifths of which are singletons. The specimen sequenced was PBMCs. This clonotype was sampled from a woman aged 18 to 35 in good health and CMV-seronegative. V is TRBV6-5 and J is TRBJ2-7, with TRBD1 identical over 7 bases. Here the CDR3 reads CASSYTGTDYEQYF. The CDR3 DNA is TGTGCCAGCAGTTACACCGGGACAGACTACGAGCAGTACTTC.